This record concerns one T cell receptor beta chain sequence. The antigen remains unidentified. This specimen belongs to a study of T cell responses to AZD1222 COVID-19 vaccine. Assay: immunoSEQ multiplex PCR; the TCRdb copy retains only in-frame clones and omits some. Counted here are roughly 81,000 clones, over 75% occurring once; the ten biggest clones make up under 20%. This CDR3 spans 15 amino acids. The germline V gene has CDR1 KGHSH and CDR2 LQKENI. J gave up 5 bases and V 3 bases, and 8 bases lay outside the gene matches. Study-wide results and limits: Repertoire sampling occurred only after the peak T cell response. When two AZD1222 doses had been given, Spike-specific TCR breadth and depth rose. Nearly half of unique spike-specific TCRs reportedly avoided B.1.351 and B.1.1.7 mutated regions. Recipients of AZD1222 seropositive at baseline numbered only 6 or 7.

Sequenced material: peripheral blood, taken on day 0 of AZD1222 vaccination. The source of this sequence is an adult in good health. This rearrangement joins TRBV18 to TRBJ1-2, with 8 bases lining up with TRBD1. The CDR3 protein is CASSPTGQGSYGYTF. CDR3 DNA: TGTGCCAGCTCACCGACTGGACAGGGAAGTTATGGCTACACCTTC.